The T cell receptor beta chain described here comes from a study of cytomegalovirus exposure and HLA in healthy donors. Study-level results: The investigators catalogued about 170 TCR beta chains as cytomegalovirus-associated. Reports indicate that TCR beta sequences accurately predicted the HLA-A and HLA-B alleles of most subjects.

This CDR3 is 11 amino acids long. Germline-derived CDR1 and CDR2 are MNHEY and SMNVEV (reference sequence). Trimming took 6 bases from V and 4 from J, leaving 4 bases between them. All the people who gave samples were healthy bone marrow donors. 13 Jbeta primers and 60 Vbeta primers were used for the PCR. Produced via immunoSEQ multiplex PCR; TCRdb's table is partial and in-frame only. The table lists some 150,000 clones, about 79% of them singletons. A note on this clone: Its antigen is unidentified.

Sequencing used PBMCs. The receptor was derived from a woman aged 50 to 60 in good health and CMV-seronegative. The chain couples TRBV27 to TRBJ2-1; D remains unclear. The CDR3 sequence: CASSLYNEQFF. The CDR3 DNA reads TGTGCCAGCAGCCTTTACAATGAGCAGTTCTTC.